This entry features one T cell receptor beta chain sequence. This sample is part of a study of blood T cell repertoires in COVID-19. On the study more broadly: The United States, Italy and Spain were the sources of the acute and convalescent COVID-19 samples. From T cells, B-cell-depleted T cells, or PBMCs came the material, which was cDNA or gDNA.

Trimming cost V 5 bases and J 5 bases; bases outside gene matches: 9. Germline loops: CDR1 MNHEY, CDR2 SVGAGI. CDR3 length: 15 amino acids. How the authors handled the data: Amplifying reference gene primers gave estimates of nucleated cell counts. This table comes from immunoSEQ multiplex PCR, and its TCRdb copy is limited to in-frame clones, with some not included. The V and J calls and the clone size are those of that table, but D and trimming were determined from the DNA. The table lists 150,000 to 200,000 clones, about four fifths of them singletons, with around 9.9% in the top ten. This sequence joins TRBV6-5 and TRBJ1-3; 7 bases map to TRBD1. This TCR was sampled from an older man with active or convalescent COVID-19. Sequenced input: peripheral blood. CDR3 in DNA: TGTGCCAGCAGTCCCCTTTCGGGACAGAGAAACACCATATATTTT. This encodes CASSPLSGQRNTIYF.